Listed below are T cell receptor beta chains from one sample, sequenced in a study of cytotoxic CD8 clonotypes in ibrutinib-treated CLL. Only in-frame clones appear in the TCRdb table, and some are missing; sequencing was by immunoSEQ multiplex PCR. Among about 44,000 clones listed, roughly three quarters were seen once. The input for sequencing was PBMCs, taken after 12 months of ibrutinib treatment. The receptors shown here come from a human donor with chronic lymphocytic leukemia. CDR3s include the opening cysteine and the closing phenylalanine or tryptophan.

TRBV5-1,17,TRBJ2-4,CASSSPGVGEAKNIQYF
TRBV9,17,TRBJ2-7,CASSVAHGPPSSYEQYF
TRBV19,13,TRBJ2-7,CASSRDLSYEQYF
TRBV28,13,TRBJ1-2,CASSLNNNYGYTF
TRBV11-2,12,TRBJ2-7,CASSLDRYEQYF
TRBV27,14,TRBJ2-2,CASSYREPSGELFF
TRBV6-5,16,TRBJ2-3,CASSYSEGLAGGTQYF
TRBV4-2,15,TRBJ2-3,CASSQEQGGTDTQYF
TRBV29-1,12,TRBJ2-5,CSAEDRQETQYF
TRBV19,15,TRBJ2-1,CASSIGRGGYNEQFF
TRBV5-4,14,TRBJ1-1,CASSLGGQAPEAFF
TRBV7-2,17,TRBJ2-2,CASSLIAGTFGTGELFF
TRBV5-1,12,TRBJ2-3,CASSFGGDTQYF
TRBV7-9,15,TRBJ2-7,CASSSGLAGYYEQYF
TRBV5-5,16,TRBJ1-3,CASSLPGQQSGNTIYF
TRBV7-9,14,TRBJ2-5,CASRGTGIGETQYF
TRBV11-2,15,TRBJ1-3,CASSLGAGSSVPVYF
TRBV4-3,15,TRBJ2-5,CASSPRGNQGETQYF
TRBV29-1,13,TRBJ2-1,CSARDRGQNEQFF
TRBV6-1,15,TRBJ1-1,CASSLLTGTNTEAFF
TRBV27,18,TRBJ2-6,CASTTFREGSSGANVLTF
TRBV5-4,15,TRBJ2-1,CASSLRQGTLNEQFF